These 25 T cell receptor beta chains were sequenced from one sample in a study of T cell changes during pregnancy in multiple sclerosis. Repertoires were generated with immunoSEQ multiplex PCR, while TCRdb's copy carries only in-frame clones and drops some. The data hold roughly 110,000 clones, with around 92% observed a single time. The sequencing here drew on peripheral blood, taken in the third trimester of pregnancy. The receptors stem from a female donor in good health, enrolled as a control in a pregnancy study.

J is TRBJ2-1 and V is TRBV4-2, with a weak D call TRBD2 (6 bases). The CDR3 consists of 14 residues. The V end was cut by 0 bases, the J end by 12 bases, with 15 bases between. The V gene's germline CDR1 is LGHNA and CDR2 YNFKEQ. CDR3 nucleotides: TGTGCCAGCAGCCAAGATCAGGAGGGTGTGAGGCAGTTCTTC. This gives the protein CASSQDQEGVRQFF.

This chain connects TRBV4-3 to TRBJ2-1, with 8 positions matching TRBD2. V trimming: 1 base; J trimming: 2 bases; junction bases outside the gene matches: 7. The CDR3 consists of 17 residues. The germline gives CDR1 LGHNA, CDR2 YSLEER. The CDR3 is CASSQGISGGPYNEQFF. The CDR3 DNA reads TGCGCCAGCAGCCAAGGGATCTCGGGGGGGCCCTACAATGAGCAGTTCTTC.

The V call is TRBV19, the J call TRBJ2-7; TRBD1 is a possible D gene (6 bases). Germline values: CDR1 LNHDA, CDR2 SQIVND (reference sequence). Trimming removed 1 base from V and 3 bases from J, with 10 bases in between. The CDR3 is made up of 14 amino acids. CDR3 DNA sequence: TGTGCCAGTAGTATAGCAGGGGAGCTCTACGAGCAGTACTTC. This sequence encodes CASSIAGELYEQYF.

This clone was recorded once. This chain links TRBV19 with TRBJ1-5; D remains unclear. CDR3 length: 20 amino acids. From germline, CDR1 is LNHDA and CDR2 SQIVND (reference sequence). V was pared by 0 bases and J by 5 bases, with 26 bases between. The CDR3 DNA sequence: TGTGCCAGTAGTATAGATTCGTTGCTCGCTTCGAGGACTGAGGATCAGCCCCAGCATTTT. It translates to CASSIDSLLASRTEDQPQHF.

CDR3 in DNA: TGCAGCGTTGAAGATGGGGGCCGACAAGAGACCCAGTACTTC. Protein product: CSVEDGGRQETQYF. The chain carries TRBV29-1 and TRBJ2-5, with a tentative D call TRBD1 (6 bases). CDR1 SQVTM and CDR2 ANQGSEA come from the germline V gene. The CDR3 runs to 14 residues. Trimming took off 0 bases at V and 2 bases at J, with 10 bases between the two ends.

The rearrangement joins TRBV4-3 to TRBJ2-3; 11 bases agree with TRBD2. Germline values: CDR1 LGHNA, CDR2 YSLEER. The length of the CDR3 is 17 residues. V shed 3 bases, J shed 7 bases, and the junction held 12 bases outside the gene matches. The CDR3 region has the DNA TGCGCCAGCAGCCAGAGTCTAGCGGGGGGAAATCCGAATACGCAGTATTTT. Translation: CASSQSLAGGNPNTQYF.

V and J are TRBV7-9 and TRBJ2-2; possibly TRBD2 for D (5 bases). The CDR3 is 15 amino acids. V lost 3 bases and J lost 3, with 11 bases in between. CDR1 is SEHNR, CDR2 FQNEAQ, per germline (reference sequence). CDR3 coding DNA: TGTGCCAGCAGCTTTTACTTCGGGGACACCGGGGAGCTGTTTTTT. Translated: CASSFYFGDTGELFF.

This clone was seen a few times. The J gene is TRBJ1-2, the V gene TRBV6-5; D may be TRBD1 (5 bases). Deletions cut 6 bases from V and 4 bases from J, with 9 bases between. Germline values: CDR1 MNHEY, CDR2 SVGAGI. This CDR3 has 12 residues. CDR3 sequence: CASSSGLYGYTF. The CDR3 region has the DNA TGTGCCAGCAGCTCAGGGCTCTATGGCTACACCTTC.

The J gene is TRBJ2-3, the V gene TRBV5-1, with 10 bases that match TRBD2. Per germline, CDR1 SGHRS and CDR2 YFSETQ. This CDR3 has 15 residues. V shed 0 bases and J 6 bases; nucleotides not matched to a gene: 4. The CDR3 DNA follows: TGCGCCAGCAGCTTGGAGCGGGGGGGCTCGGATACGCAGTATTTT. It yields the protein CASSLERGGSDTQYF. Combining the CDR3 with reference TRBV5-1 and TRBJ2-3 gives the whole variable domain KAGVTQTPRYLIKTRGQQVTLSCSPISGHRSVSWYQQTPGQGLQFLFEYFSETQRNKGNFPGRFSGRQFSNSRSEMNVSTLELGDSALYLCASSLERGGSDTQYFGPGTRLTVL.

The CDR3 sequence: CASRSTGFSNEKLFF. CDR3 nucleotide sequence: TGTGCCAGCAGGTCCACAGGGTTTTCCAATGAAAAACTGTTTTTT. This chain connects TRBV11-2 to TRBJ1-4; D perhaps matches TRBD1 (6 bases). The V end was cut by 6 bases, the J end by 5 bases, with 16 bases between. The germline V gene has CDR1 SGHAT and CDR2 FQNNGV. CDR3 length equals 15 residues.

This chain uses TRBV7-9 with TRBJ2-3; D may be TRBD1 (6 bases). With 5 bases removed from V and 0 bases from J, the gap between germline ends came to 12 bases. The length of the CDR3 is 15 residues. The germline V gene encodes CDR1 SEHNR and CDR2 FQNEAQ (reference sequence). In nucleotides, the CDR3 is TGTGCCAGCAGCCCTCCAGGGGTTAGCACAGATACGCAGTATTTT. Its protein is CASSPPGVSTDTQYF.

V gene TRBV5-1 combines with J gene TRBJ1-1; 11 positions match TRBD1. Germline V gene lookup returns CDR1 SGHRS and CDR2 YFSETQ. The CDR3 consists of 15 residues. The V gene end was trimmed by 5 bases and the J gene end by 5 bases; junction bases not matched to a gene: 8. The CDR3 coding sequence is TGCGCCAGCAGTCTCGGACAGGGGGCATGGACTGAAGCTTTCTTT. Translating gives CASSLGQGAWTEAFF.

The rearrangement links TRBV7-9 to TRBJ1-2, with a weak D call TRBD1 (5 bases). CDR3 length equals 12 residues. The ends were cut back, 1 base at V and 7 bases at J, with 7 bases in the middle. Germline V lookup: CDR1 SEHNR, CDR2 FQNEAQ (reference sequence). The CDR3 protein is CASSLGGGGYTF. CDR3 bases: TGTGCCAGCAGCTTAGGGGGCGGTGGCTACACCTTC.

V is TRBV4-3 and J is TRBJ2-7, with D maybe TRBD1 (5 bases). The CDR3 extends over 15 amino acids. Germline V gives CDR1 LGHNA, CDR2 YSLEER. V lost 0 bases and J 2 bases, leaving 11 bases between the germline ends. The CDR3 is CASSQDRAGPYEQYF. CDR3 nucleotide sequence: TGCGCCAGCAGCCAAGATAGGGCAGGGCCCTACGAGCAGTACTTC.

The chain links TRBV6-5 to TRBJ1-1, with unresolved D. The CDR3 has 16 residues. V lost 0 bases and J 1 base, leaving 12 bases between the germline ends. The germline CDR1 and CDR2 sequences are MNHEY and SVGAGI. The CDR3 coding sequence is TGTGCCAGCAGTTACTCGAGAGGGCCGGGGAACACTGAAGCTTTCTTT. The encoded protein is CASSYSRGPGNTEAFF.

This chain connects TRBV7-9 to TRBJ2-7; TRBD1 matches at 8 bases. The CDR3 consists of 13 residues. Looked up from germline, CDR1 is SEHNR and CDR2 is FQNEAQ (reference sequence). V was pared by 4 bases and J by 4 bases, with 3 bases of the junction left unmatched. The CDR3 region is CASSWTGFYEQYF. CDR3 sequence (DNA): TGTGCCAGCAGCTGGACAGGGTTTTACGAGCAGTACTTC.

The count of this clone is one. This chain uses TRBV19 with TRBJ1-5; D is unresolved. Germline V gene lookup returns CDR1 LNHDA and CDR2 SQIVND (reference sequence). V shed 9 bases and J shed 3 bases, with 15 bases lying between them. The CDR3 is 14 amino acids. The CDR3 reads CASTPRQSNQPQHF. In DNA form, the CDR3 reads TGTGCCAGCACCCCTAGGCAGTCCAATCAGCCCCAGCATTTT.

The chain has TRBV7-2 and TRBJ1-1; D is undetermined. This CDR3 spans 14 amino acids. Looked up from germline, CDR1 is SGHTA and CDR2 is FQGNSA. V was clipped by 3 bases and J by 6 bases, with 14 bases between them. The CDR3 DNA follows: TGTGCCAGCAGCTTGGAGCTTCCTATCGCTGAAGCTTTCTTT. Translated: CASSLELPIAEAFF.

This clone has just a few counts. This sequence joins TRBV19 and TRBJ1-1; 8 positions match TRBD1. V lost 6 bases to trimming and J lost 3 bases; unmatched junction nucleotides: 6. CDR1 is LNHDA and CDR2 is SQIVND in the germline V gene (reference sequence). CDR3 length equals 14 residues. The CDR3 DNA reads as TGTGCCAGTAGGACCAGGGGGCGCGACACTGAAGCTTTCTTT. It is translated as CASRTRGRDTEAFF.

The rearrangement links TRBV7-3 to TRBJ2-7; 8 bases align to TRBD2. Trimming took 0 bases from V and 2 from J; bases not matched to a gene: 3. Germline V gene lookup returns CDR1 SGHTA and CDR2 FQGTGA. This CDR3 contains 15 residues. The CDR3 sequence: CASSLTGGETYEQYF. CDR3 DNA sequence: TGTGCCAGCAGCTTAACCGGGGGGGAAACCTACGAGCAGTACTTC. Full variable domain (rest looked up from reference TRBV7-3 and TRBJ2-7): GAGVSQTPSNKVTEKGKYVELRCDPISGHTALYWYRQSLGQGPEFLIYFQGTGAADDSGLPNDRFFAVRPEGSVSTLKIQRTERGDSAVYLCASSLTGGETYEQYFGPGTRLTVT.

This chain joins TRBV4-1 and TRBJ2-1; TRBD1 might be the D (6 bases). CDR3 length: 17 residues. Germline values: CDR1 MGHRA, CDR2 YSYEKL. V was clipped by 2 bases and J by 15 bases, with 29 bases between them. The CDR3 is CASSQTITGHPNQGLFF. CDR3 nucleotides: TGCGCCAGCAGCCAAACTATAACGGGACACCCAAATCAAGGGCTGTTCTTC.

The chain carries TRBV4-3 and TRBJ2-1; 10 nucleotides agree with TRBD2. From germline, CDR1 is LGHNA and CDR2 YSLEER. J lost 10 bases, V lost 1 base, and 22 bases had no gene match. This CDR3 is 20 amino acids long. CDR3 sequence: CASSQVSGGARILVGNEQFF. In DNA form, the CDR3 reads TGCGCCAGCAGCCAAGTGAGCGGGGGGGCCCGAATACTCGTCGGGAACGAGCAGTTCTTC.

This clone was counted once. DNA of the CDR3: TGTGCCAGCAGCTCCACAGCGGGGGGGCCCATCAATGAGCAGTTCTTC. As protein: CASSSTAGGPINEQFF. The chain carries TRBV11-2 and TRBJ2-1; 10 positions match TRBD2. This CDR3 is 16 amino acids long. With 4 bases clipped from V and 6 bases from J, the junction kept 9 bases outside the gene matches. Germline V gene lookup returns CDR1 SGHAT and CDR2 FQNNGV.

The chain couples TRBV2 to TRBJ2-2; 7 bases align to TRBD2. The CDR3 loop spans 15 amino acids. V trimming: 6 bases; J trimming: 4 bases; junction bases outside the gene matches: 8. Germline assignment: CDR1 SNHLY and CDR2 FYNNEI. The CDR3 is CASRRTTSSTGELFF. CDR3 coding DNA: TGTGCCAGCAGGAGGACGACTAGCAGCACCGGGGAGCTGTTTTTT.

This chain links TRBV7-2 with TRBJ2-2; 14 bases align to TRBD2. Trimming cost V 4 bases and J 4 bases; bases outside gene matches: 11. Looked up from germline, CDR1 is SGHTA and CDR2 is FQGNSA. This CDR3 spans 19 amino acids. The chain's CDR3 is CASSSPGTSGGAATGELFF. CDR3 in DNA: TGTGCCAGCAGCTCACCCGGGACTAGCGGGGGTGCGGCCACCGGGGAGCTGTTTTTT.